The 11 T cell receptor beta chains below come from one sample, sequenced in a study of T cells in localized non-small cell lung cancer. Clones were read by immunoSEQ multiplex PCR, and TCRdb kept only the in-frame ones, dropping some. The table shows over 70,000 clones, with 70% to 90% occurring only once. The material was peripheral blood, obtained before any cancer treatment. The receptors stem from an older male donor with stage III squamous cell lung carcinoma.

The chain uses TRBV10-2 and TRBJ1-5; the D gene is possibly TRBD1 (6 bases). The CDR3 is 17 residues long. V was pared by 3 bases and J by 1 base, with 16 bases between. The germline V gene has CDR1 WSHSY and CDR2 SAAADI. The CDR3 region is CASSDGVGGRSNQPQHF. For the CDR3, the DNA is TGCGCCAGCAGTGATGGAGTGGGGGGCAGGAGCAATCAGCCCCAGCATTTT.

This clone was counted once. This sequence joins TRBV10-2 and TRBJ2-5, with D hard to call. Trimming took off 5 bases at V and 2 bases at J, with 9 bases between the two ends. CDR1 is WSHSY, CDR2 SAAADI, per germline. CDR3 length: 13 amino acids. CDR3 loop: CASSKQRQETQYF. Written as DNA, the CDR3 is TGCGCCAGCAGTAAACAGAGACAAGAGACCCAGTACTTC.

About this clone itself: Other DNA sequences in the same sample also yield this CDR3. The J gene is TRBJ1-1, the V gene TRBV20-1, with no clear D. Germline V gene data show CDR1 as DFQATT and CDR2 as SNEGSKA (reference sequence). Trimming stripped 6 bases from V and 1 base from J, with 6 bases between. This CDR3 is 11 amino acids long. CDR3 loop: CSARRNTEAFF. CDR3 in DNA: TGCAGTGCACGGCGGAACACTGAAGCTTTCTTT.

V is TRBV6-1 and J is TRBJ2-3; a possible D gene is TRBD1 (6 bases). CDR1 is MNHNS and CDR2 is SASEGT in the germline V gene. V was pared by 1 base and J by 2 bases, with 10 bases between. There are 15 residues in the CDR3. In DNA form, the CDR3 reads TGTGCCAGCAGTGAAGGACAGGTTAACACAGATACGCAGTATTTT. This gives the protein CASSEGQVNTDTQYF.

The chain links TRBV6-4 to TRBJ2-4; D remains ambiguous. The CDR3 spans 14 residues. Germline V CDR1 and CDR2: MRHNA, SNTAGT. With 3 bases removed from V and 5 bases from J, the gap between germline ends came to 11 bases. Here the CDR3 DNA reads TGTGCCAGCAGTGAGGATTTTGGGGAAAACATTCAGTACTTC. Translated: CASSEDFGENIQYF.

This chain uses TRBV7-9 with TRBJ1-5, with a possible D match to TRBD1 (5 bases). The CDR3 is 13 amino acids. V lost 5 bases to trimming and J lost 5 bases, with 10 bases between them. In germline, CDR1 is SEHNR, CDR2 FQNEAQ (reference sequence). CDR3 sequence reads: CASSLGGDQPQHF. The CDR3, as DNA: TGTGCCAGCAGCCTGGGGGGGGATCAGCCCCAGCATTTT.

V gene TRBV10-3 combines with J gene TRBJ1-1, with a weak D call TRBD1 (6 bases). This CDR3 is 14 amino acids long. V was trimmed by 10 bases and J by 0 bases, leaving 15 bases between them. Germline V gives CDR1 ENHRY, CDR2 SYGVKD. The DNA for the CDR3 is TGTGCCAGTACAGGGTCGGGCATGAACACTGAAGCTTTCTTT. This encodes CASTGSGMNTEAFF.

The V and J genes are TRBV4-1 and TRBJ2-2; D gene ambiguous. The CDR3 consists of 16 residues. Germline loops: CDR1 MGHRA, CDR2 YSYEKL. V was trimmed by 0 bases and J by 0 bases, leaving 8 bases between them. CDR3 amino acids: CASSQEPGANTGELFF. Written as DNA, the CDR3 is TGCGCCAGCAGCCAAGAGCCAGGAGCGAACACCGGGGAGCTGTTTTTT.

The chain joins TRBV6-1 to TRBJ2-3; no clear D. V gave up 6 bases and J gave up 5 bases, with 15 bases separating them. This CDR3 has 14 residues. The V gene's germline CDR1 is MNHNS and CDR2 SASEGT. CDR3 in DNA: TGTGCCAGCAGGATCCTGGCAGCGAGAGATACGCAGTATTTT. Translation gives CASRILAARDTQYF.

This clone occurred a few times. V gene TRBV9 combines with J gene TRBJ2-1; tentatively, D is TRBD1 (7 bases). Germline V gives CDR1 SGDLS, CDR2 YYNGEE. The CDR3 runs to 16 residues. V lost 4 bases, J lost 7 bases, and 21 bases lay in between. CDR3 region: CASSITVGQGGNEQFF. As DNA, the CDR3 is TGTGCCAGCAGCATCACTGTGGGCCAGGGGGGAAATGAGCAGTTCTTC.

The chain links TRBV28 to TRBJ2-7; 8 nucleotides line up with TRBD1. This CDR3 region has 12 residues. CDR1 and CDR2 from the germline V gene are MDHEN and SYDVKM. With 5 bases clipped from V and 6 bases from J, the junction kept 3 bases outside the gene matches. The CDR3 reads CASSRQGAEQYV. CDR3 coding DNA: TGTGCCAGCAGTCGTCAGGGGGCCGAGCAGTACGTC.